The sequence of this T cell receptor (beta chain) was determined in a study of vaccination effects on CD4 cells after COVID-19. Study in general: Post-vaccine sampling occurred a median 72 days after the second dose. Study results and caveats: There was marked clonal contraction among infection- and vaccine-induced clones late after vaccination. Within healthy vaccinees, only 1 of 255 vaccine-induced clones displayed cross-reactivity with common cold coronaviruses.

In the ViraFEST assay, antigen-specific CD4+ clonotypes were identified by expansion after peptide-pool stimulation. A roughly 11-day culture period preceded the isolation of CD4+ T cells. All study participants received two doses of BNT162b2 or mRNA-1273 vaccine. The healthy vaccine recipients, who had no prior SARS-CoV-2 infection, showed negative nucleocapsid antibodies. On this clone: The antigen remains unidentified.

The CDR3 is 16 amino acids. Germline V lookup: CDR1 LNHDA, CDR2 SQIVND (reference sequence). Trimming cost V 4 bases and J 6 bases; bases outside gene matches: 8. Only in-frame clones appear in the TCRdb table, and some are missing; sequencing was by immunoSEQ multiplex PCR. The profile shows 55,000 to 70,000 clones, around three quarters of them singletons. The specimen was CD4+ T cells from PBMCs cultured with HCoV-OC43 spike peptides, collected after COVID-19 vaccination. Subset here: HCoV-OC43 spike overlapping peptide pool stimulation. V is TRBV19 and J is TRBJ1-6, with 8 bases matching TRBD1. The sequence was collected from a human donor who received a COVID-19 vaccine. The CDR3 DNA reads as TGTGCCAGTAGTACGGACGGGACAGGCGCTAATTCACCCCTCCACTTT. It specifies CASSTDGTGANSPLHF.